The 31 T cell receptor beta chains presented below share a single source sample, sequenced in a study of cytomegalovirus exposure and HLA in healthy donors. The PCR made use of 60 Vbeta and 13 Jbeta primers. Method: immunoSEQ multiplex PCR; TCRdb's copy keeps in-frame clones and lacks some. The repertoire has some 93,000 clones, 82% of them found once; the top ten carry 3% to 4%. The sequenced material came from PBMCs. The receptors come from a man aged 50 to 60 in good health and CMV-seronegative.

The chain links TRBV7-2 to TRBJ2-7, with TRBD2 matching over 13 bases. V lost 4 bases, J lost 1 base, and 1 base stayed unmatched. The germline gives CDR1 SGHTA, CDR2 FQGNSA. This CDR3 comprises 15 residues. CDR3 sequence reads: CASSSGLAGSYEQYF. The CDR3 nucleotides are TGTGCCAGCAGCTCGGGACTAGCGGGGTCCTACGAGCAGTACTTC.

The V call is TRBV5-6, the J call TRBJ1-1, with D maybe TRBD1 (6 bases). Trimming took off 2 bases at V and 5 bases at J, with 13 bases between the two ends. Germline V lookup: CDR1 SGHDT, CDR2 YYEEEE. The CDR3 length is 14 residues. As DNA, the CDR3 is TGTGCCAGCAGCTTAGGGGGTTGGGGGACTGAAGCTTTCTTT. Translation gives CASSLGGWGTEAFF.

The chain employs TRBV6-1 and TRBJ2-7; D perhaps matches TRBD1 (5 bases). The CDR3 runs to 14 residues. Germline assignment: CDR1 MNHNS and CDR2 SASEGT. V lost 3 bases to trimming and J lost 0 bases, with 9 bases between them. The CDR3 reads CASSETATSYEQYF. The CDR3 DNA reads TGTGCCAGCAGTGAGACAGCAACCTCCTACGAGCAGTACTTC.

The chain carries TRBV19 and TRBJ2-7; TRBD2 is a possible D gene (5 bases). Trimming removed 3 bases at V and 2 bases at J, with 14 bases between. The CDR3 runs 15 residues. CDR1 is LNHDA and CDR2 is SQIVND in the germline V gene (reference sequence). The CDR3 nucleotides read TGTGCCAGTAGTATTAGCGAGAACGGACCCTACGAGCAGTACTTC. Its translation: CASSISENGPYEQYF.

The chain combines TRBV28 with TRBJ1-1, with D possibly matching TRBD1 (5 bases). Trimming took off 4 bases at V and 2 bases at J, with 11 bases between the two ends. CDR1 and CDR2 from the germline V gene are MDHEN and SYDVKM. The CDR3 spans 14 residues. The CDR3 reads CASSSTGYNTEAFF. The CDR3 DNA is TGTGCCAGCAGTTCCACAGGCTATAACACTGAAGCTTTCTTT. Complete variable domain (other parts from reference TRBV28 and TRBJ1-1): DVKVTQSSRYLVKRTGEKVFLECVQDMDHENMFWYRQDPGLGLRLIYFSYDVKMKEKGDIPEGYSVSREKKERFSLILESASTNQTSMYLCASSSTGYNTEAFFGQGTRLTVV.

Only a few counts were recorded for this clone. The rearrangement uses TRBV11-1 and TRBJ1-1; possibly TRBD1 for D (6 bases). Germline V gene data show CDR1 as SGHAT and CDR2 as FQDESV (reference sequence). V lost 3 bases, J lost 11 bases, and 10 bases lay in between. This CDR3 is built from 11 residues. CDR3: CASSFGGDAFF. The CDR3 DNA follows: TGTGCCAGCAGCTTTGGGGGCGACGCTTTCTTT.

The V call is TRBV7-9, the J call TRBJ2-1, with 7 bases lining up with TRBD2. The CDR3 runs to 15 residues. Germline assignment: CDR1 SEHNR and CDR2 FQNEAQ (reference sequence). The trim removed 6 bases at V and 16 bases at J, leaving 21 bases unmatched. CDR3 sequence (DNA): TGTGCCAGCAGACTCGGGCGGGGGACTCATCTTAGGGTATTCTTC. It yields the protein CASRLGRGTHLRVFF.

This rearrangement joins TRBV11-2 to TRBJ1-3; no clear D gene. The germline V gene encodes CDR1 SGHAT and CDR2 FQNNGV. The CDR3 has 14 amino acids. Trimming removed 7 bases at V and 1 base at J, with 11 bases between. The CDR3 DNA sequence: TGTGCCAGCAATCCTTCGGGGTCTGGAAACACCATATATTTT. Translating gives CASNPSGSGNTIYF.

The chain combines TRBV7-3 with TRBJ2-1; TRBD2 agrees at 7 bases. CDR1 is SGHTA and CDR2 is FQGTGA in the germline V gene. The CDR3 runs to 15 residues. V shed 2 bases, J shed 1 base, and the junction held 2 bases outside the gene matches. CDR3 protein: CASSLLGGSYNEQFF. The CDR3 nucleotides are TGTGCCAGCAGCTTATTGGGGGGGTCCTACAATGAGCAGTTCTTC.

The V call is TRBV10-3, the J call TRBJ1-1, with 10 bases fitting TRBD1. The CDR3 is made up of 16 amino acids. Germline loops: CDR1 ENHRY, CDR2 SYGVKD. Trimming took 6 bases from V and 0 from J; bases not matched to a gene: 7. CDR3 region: CAIRGQGGTMNTEAFF. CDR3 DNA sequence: TGTGCCATCAGAGGACAGGGGGGCACTATGAACACTGAAGCTTTCTTT.

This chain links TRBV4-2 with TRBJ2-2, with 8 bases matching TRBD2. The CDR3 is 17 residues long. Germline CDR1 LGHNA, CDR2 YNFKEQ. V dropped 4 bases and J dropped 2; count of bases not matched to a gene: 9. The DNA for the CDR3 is TGTGCCAGCAGCCTCGAACCGGGACTAGACAACACCGGGGAGCTGTTTTTT. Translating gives CASSLEPGLDNTGELFF.

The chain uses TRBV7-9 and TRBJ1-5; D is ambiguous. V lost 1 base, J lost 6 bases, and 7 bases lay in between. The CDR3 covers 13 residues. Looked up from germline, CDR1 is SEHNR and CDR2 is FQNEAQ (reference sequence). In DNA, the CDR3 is TGTGCCAGCAGCTTAGACCTTAGTCAGCCCCAGCATTTT. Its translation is CASSLDLSQPQHF.

The CDR3 spells CASSVGGQGIYNEQFF. CDR3 DNA: TGTGCCAGCAGCGTAGGGGGACAGGGGATTTACAATGAGCAGTTCTTC. The chain couples TRBV9 to TRBJ2-1; 10 bases are a match to TRBD1. Losses at the gene ends were 0 bases for V and 4 bases for J; bases not matched to a gene: 4. The CDR3 is made up of 16 amino acids. CDR1 is SGDLS, CDR2 YYNGEE, per germline.

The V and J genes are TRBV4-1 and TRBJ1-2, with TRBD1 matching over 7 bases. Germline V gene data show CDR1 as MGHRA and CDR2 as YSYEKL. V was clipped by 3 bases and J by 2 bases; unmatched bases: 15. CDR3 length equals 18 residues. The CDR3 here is CASSHAIRDRKINYGYTF. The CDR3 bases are TGCGCCAGCAGCCATGCTATCAGGGACAGAAAAATAAACTATGGCTACACCTTC.

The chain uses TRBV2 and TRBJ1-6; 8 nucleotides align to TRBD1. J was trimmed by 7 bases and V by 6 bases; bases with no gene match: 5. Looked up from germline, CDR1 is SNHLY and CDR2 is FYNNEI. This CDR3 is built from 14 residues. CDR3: CASRVTGDNSPLHF. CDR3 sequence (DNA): TGTGCCAGCAGAGTGACAGGGGACAATTCACCCCTCCACTTT. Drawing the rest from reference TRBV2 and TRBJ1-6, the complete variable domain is EPEVTQTPSHQVTQMGQEVILRCVPISNHLYFYWYRQILGQKVEFLVSFYNNEISEKSEIFDDQFSVERPDGSNFTLKIRSTKLEDSAMYFCASRVTGDNSPLHFGNGTRLTVT.

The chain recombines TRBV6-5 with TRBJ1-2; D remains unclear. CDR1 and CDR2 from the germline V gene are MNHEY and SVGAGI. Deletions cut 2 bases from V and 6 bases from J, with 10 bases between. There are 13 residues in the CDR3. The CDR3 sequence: CASSYDFWDGYTF. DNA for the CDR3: TGTGCCAGCAGTTACGACTTTTGGGATGGCTACACCTTC.

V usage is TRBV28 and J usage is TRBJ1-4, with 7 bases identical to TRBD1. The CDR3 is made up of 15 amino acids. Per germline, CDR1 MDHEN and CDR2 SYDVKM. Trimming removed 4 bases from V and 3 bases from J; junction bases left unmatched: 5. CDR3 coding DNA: TGTGCCAGCAGTTATACAGGGGCAGCTAATGAAAAACTGTTTTTT. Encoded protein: CASSYTGAANEKLFF.

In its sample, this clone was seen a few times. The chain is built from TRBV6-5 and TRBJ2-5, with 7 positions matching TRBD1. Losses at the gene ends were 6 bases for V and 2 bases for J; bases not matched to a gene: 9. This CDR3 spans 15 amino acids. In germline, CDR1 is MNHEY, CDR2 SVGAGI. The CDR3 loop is CASRHSGQKQETQYF. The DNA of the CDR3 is TGTGCCAGCAGGCACTCGGGACAGAAACAAGAGACCCAGTACTTC.

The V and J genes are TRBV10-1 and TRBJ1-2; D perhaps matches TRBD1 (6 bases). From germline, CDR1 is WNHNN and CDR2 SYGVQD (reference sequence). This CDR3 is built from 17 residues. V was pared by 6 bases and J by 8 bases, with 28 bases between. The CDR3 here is CASRAPLSGTNLEGYTF. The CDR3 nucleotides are TGCGCCAGCAGGGCCCCTCTTTCCGGGACAAATTTGGAGGGCTACACCTTC.

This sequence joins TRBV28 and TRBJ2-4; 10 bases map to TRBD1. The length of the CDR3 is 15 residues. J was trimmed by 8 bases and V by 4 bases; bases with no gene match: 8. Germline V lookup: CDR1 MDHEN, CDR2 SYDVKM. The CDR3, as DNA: TGTGCCAGCAGTTCACCGGGACAGGGGTGGGACATTCAGTACTTC. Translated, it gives CASSSPGQGWDIQYF.

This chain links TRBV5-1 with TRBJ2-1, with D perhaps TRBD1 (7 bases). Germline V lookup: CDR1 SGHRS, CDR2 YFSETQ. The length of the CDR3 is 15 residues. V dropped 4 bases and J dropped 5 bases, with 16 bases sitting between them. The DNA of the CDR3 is TGCGCCAGCAGCGGGGGGCGGACAGGAGACAATGAGCAGTTCTTC. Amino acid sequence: CASSGGRTGDNEQFF.

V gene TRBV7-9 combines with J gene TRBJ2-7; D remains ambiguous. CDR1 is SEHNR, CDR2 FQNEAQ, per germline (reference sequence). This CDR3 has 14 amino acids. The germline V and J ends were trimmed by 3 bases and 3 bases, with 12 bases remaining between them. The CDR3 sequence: CASSFAQAGYEQYF. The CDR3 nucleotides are TGTGCCAGCAGCTTTGCCCAAGCTGGCTACGAGCAGTACTTC.

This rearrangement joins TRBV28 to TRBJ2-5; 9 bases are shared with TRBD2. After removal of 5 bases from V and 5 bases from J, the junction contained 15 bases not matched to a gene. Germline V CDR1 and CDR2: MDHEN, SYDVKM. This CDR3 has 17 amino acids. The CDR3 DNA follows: TGTGCCAGCAGTCCGACGGGCGGGAGGGCCGCTGGTGAGACCCAGTACTTC. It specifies CASSPTGGRAAGETQYF.

The CDR3 DNA reads as TGTGCCAGCAGACAAGAGGACAGGCCTCGGAATGAGCAGTTCTTC. Translating it yields CASRQEDRPRNEQFF. The rearrangement links TRBV27 to TRBJ2-1; 7 bases line up with TRBD1. The ends lost 6 bases at V and 7 bases at J; junction bases unmatched: 12. The CDR3 is made up of 15 amino acids. Germline CDR1 MNHEY, CDR2 SMNVEV (reference sequence).

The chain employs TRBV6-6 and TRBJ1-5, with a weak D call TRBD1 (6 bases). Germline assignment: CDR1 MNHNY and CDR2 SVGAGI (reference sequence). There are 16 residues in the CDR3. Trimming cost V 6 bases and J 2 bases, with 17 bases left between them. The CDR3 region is CASSTQEGGGNQPQHF. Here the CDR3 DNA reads TGTGCCAGCAGCACCCAGGAGGGGGGGGGCAATCAGCCCCAGCATTTT.

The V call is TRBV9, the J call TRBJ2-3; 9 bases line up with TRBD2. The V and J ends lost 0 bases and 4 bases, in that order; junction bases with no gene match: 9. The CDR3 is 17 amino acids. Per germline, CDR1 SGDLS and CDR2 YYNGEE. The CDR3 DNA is TGTGCCAGCAGCGTAGGAGCCGCGGGAGGGCCGGCAGATACGCAGTATTTT. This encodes CASSVGAAGGPADTQYF. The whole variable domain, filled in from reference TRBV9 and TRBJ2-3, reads DSGVTQTPKHLITATGQRVTLRCSPRSGDLSVYWYQQSLDQGLQFLIQYYNGEERAKGNILERFSAQQFPDLHSELNLSSLELGDSALYFCASSVGAAGGPADTQYFGPGTRLTVL.

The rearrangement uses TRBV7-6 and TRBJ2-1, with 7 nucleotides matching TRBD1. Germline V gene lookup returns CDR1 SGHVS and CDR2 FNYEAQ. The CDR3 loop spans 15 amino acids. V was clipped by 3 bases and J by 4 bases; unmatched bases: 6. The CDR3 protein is CASSLTGTVYNEQFF. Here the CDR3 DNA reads TGTGCCAGCAGCTTGACCGGGACAGTATACAATGAGCAGTTCTTC.

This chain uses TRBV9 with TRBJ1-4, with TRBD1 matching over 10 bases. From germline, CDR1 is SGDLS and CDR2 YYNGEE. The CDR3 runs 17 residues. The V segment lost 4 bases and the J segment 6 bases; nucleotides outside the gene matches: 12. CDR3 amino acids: CASSFSGTGEGDEKLFF. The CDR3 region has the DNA TGTGCCAGCAGCTTCTCCGGGACAGGGGAGGGGGATGAAAAACTGTTTTTT. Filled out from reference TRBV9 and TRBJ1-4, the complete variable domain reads DSGVTQTPKHLITATGQRVTLRCSPRSGDLSVYWYQQSLDQGLQFLIQYYNGEERAKGNILERFSAQQFPDLHSELNLSSLELGDSALYFCASSFSGTGEGDEKLFFGSGTQLSVL.

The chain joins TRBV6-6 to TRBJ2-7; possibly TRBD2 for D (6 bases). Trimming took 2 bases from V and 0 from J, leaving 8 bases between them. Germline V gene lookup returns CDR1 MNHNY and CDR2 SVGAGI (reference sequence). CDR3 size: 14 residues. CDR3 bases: TGTGCCAGCAGTTACCCCGGGGGCTCCTACGAGCAGTACTTC. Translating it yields CASSYPGGSYEQYF.

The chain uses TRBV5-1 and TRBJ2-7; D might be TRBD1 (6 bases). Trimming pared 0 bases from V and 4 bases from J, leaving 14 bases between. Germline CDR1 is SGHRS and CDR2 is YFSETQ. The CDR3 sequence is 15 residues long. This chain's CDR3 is CASSLEGRGDYEQYF. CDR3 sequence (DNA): TGCGCCAGCAGCTTGGAGGGCAGGGGTGATTACGAGCAGTACTTC. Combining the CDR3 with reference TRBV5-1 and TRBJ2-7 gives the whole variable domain KAGVTQTPRYLIKTRGQQVTLSCSPISGHRSVSWYQQTPGQGLQFLFEYFSETQRNKGNFPGRFSGRQFSNSRSEMNVSTLELGDSALYLCASSLEGRGDYEQYFGPGTRLTVT.

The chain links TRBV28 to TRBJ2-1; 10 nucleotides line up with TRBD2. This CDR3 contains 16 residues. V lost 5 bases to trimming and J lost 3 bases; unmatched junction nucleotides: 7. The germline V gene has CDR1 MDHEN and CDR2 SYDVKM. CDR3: CASSPVAGGGYNEQFF. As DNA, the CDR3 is TGTGCCAGCAGTCCTGTAGCGGGAGGTGGCTACAATGAGCAGTTCTTC. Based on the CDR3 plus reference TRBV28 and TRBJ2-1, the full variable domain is DVKVTQSSRYLVKRTGEKVFLECVQDMDHENMFWYRQDPGLGLRLIYFSYDVKMKEKGDIPEGYSVSREKKERFSLILESASTNQTSMYLCASSPVAGGGYNEQFFGPGTRLTVL.